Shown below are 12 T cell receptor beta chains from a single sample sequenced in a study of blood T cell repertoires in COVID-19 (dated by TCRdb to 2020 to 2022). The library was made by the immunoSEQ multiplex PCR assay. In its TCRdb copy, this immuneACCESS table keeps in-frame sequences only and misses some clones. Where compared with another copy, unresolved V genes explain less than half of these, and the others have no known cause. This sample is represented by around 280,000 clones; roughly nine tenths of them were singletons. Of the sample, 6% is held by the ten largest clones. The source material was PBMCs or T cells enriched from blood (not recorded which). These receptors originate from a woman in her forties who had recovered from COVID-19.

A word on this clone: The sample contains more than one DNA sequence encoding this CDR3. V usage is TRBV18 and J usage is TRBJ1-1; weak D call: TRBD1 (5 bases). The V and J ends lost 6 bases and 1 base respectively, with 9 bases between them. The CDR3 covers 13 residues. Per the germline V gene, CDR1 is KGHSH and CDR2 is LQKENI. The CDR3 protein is CASSRDRNTEAFF. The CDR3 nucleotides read TGTGCCAGCTCTCGTGACAGGAACACTGAAGCTTTCTTT.

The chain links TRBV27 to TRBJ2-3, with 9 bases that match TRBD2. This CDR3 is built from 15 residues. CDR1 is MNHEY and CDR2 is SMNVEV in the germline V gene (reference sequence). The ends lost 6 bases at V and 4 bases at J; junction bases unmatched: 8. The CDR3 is CASSYSGRSPDTQYF. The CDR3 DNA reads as TGTGCCAGCAGCTACAGCGGGAGGAGCCCAGATACGCAGTATTTT.

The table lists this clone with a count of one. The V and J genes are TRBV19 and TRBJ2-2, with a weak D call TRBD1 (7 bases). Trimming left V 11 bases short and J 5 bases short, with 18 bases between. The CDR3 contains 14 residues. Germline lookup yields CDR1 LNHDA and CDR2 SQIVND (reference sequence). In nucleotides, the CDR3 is TGTGCCTGCCGGAGGGGGCAAGGTACCGGGGAGCTGTTTTTT. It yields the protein CACRRGQGTGELFF.

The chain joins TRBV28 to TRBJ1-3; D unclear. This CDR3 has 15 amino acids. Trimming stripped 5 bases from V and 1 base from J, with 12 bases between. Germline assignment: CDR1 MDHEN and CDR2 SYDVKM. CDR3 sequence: CASSLTPGSGNTIYF. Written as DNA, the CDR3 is TGTGCCAGCAGTCTCACCCCGGGTTCTGGAAACACCATATATTTT.

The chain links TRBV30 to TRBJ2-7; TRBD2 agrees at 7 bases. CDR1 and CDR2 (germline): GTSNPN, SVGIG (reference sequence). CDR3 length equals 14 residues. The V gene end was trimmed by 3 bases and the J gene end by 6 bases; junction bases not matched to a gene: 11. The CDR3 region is CAWREDPSSGEQYF. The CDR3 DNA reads TGTGCCTGGAGGGAAGATCCATCTAGCGGCGAGCAGTACTTC.

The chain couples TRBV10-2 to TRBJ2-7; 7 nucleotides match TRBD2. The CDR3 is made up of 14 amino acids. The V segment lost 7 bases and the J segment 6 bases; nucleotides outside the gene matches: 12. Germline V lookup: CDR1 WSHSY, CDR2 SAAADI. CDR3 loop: CASTPGAAGREQYF. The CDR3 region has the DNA TGCGCCAGCACCCCGGGCGCAGCGGGGCGCGAGCAGTACTTC.

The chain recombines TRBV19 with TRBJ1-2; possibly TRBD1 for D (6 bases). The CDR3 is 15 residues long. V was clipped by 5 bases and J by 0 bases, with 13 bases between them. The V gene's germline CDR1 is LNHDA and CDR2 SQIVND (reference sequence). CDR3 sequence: CASSVPGVANYGYTF. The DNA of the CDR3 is TGTGCCAGTAGTGTGCCAGGGGTGGCTAACTATGGCTACACCTTC.

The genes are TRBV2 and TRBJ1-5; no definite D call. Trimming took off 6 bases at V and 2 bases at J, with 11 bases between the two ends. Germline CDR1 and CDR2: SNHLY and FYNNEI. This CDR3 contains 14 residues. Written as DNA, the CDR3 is TGTGCCAGCAGGGCCCTGGTGGGCAATCAGCCCCAGCATTTT. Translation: CASRALVGNQPQHF. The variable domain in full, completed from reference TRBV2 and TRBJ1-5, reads EPEVTQTPSHQVTQMGQEVILRCVPISNHLYFYWYRQILGQKVEFLVSFYNNEISEKSEIFDDQFSVERPDGSNFTLKIRSTKLEDSAMYFCASRALVGNQPQHFGDGTRLSIL.

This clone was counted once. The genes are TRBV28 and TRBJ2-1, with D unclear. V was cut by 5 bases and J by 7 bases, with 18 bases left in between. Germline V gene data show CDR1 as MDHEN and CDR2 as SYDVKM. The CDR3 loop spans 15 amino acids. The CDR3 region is CASSPLVRTKNEQFF. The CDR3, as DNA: TGTGCCAGCAGTCCCCTCGTTCGAACTAAAAATGAGCAGTTCTTC.

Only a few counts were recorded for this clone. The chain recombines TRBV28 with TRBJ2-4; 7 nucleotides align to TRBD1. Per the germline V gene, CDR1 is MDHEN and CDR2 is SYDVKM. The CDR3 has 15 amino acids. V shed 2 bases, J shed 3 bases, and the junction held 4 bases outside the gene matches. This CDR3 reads CASSLLDRVKNIQYF. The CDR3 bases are TGTGCCAGCAGTTTACTCGACAGGGTCAAAAACATTCAGTACTTC.

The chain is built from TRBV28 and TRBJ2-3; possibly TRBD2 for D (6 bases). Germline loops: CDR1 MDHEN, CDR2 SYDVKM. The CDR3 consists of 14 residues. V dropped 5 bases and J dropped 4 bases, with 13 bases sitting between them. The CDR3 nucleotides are TGTGCCAGCAGTATCCCCAGGGAGGCAGATACGCAGTATTTT. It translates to CASSIPREADTQYF. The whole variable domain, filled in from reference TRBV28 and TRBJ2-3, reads DVKVTQSSRYLVKRTGEKVFLECVQDMDHENMFWYRQDPGLGLRLIYFSYDVKMKEKGDIPEGYSVSREKKERFSLILESASTNQTSMYLCASSIPREADTQYFGPGTRLTVL.

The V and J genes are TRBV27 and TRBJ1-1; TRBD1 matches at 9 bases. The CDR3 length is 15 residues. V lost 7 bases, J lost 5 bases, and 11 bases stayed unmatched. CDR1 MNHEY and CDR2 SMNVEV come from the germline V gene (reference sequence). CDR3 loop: CASTPGGTGWTEAFF. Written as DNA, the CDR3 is TGTGCCAGCACTCCGGGGGGGACAGGGTGGACTGAAGCTTTCTTT.